Below are 25 T cell receptor beta chains sequenced from a single sample in a study of blood T cell repertoires in COVID-19. Repertoires were generated with immunoSEQ multiplex PCR, while TCRdb's copy carries only in-frame clones and drops some. The sample includes more than 150,000 clones, roughly nine tenths of them seen just once. The sample comprised peripheral blood. Source of these receptors: an older man with active or convalescent COVID-19.

The chain carries TRBV6-5 and TRBJ2-7, with TRBD2 identical over 11 bases. With V trimmed by 2 bases and J by 5 bases, 8 bases remained unmatched. CDR3 length: 16 residues. The germline CDR1 and CDR2 sequences are MNHEY and SVGAGI. The DNA of the CDR3 is TGTGCCAGCAGTTACCAACAACCGACTAGCGGGGACGAGCAGTACTTC. Translating gives CASSYQQPTSGDEQYF.

The chain links TRBV27 to TRBJ1-1; TRBD1 might be the D (5 bases). With 4 bases removed from V and 1 base from J, the gap between germline ends came to 10 bases. Germline V gene sequence: CDR1 MNHEY, CDR2 SMNVEV (reference sequence). The CDR3 sequence is 14 residues long. This CDR3 reads CASSWGGENTEAFF. CDR3 nucleotides: TGTGCCAGCAGTTGGGGCGGTGAGAACACTGAAGCTTTCTTT.

The chain joins TRBV7-9 to TRBJ1-1, with TRBD1 matching 10 bases. Germline trimming cut 4 bases from V and 11 bases from J; bases unmatched to any gene: 13. From germline, CDR1 is SEHNR and CDR2 FQNEAQ (reference sequence). The CDR3 spans 15 residues. This CDR3 is CASSSSDRGLLGAFF. The CDR3 coding sequence is TGTGCCAGCAGCTCCTCCGACAGGGGGCTCCTTGGTGCTTTCTTT.

The chain carries TRBV29-1 and TRBJ1-1; 9 positions agree with TRBD1. J gave up 3 bases and V 1 base, and 15 bases lay outside the gene matches. Germline V gives CDR1 SQVTM, CDR2 ANQGSEA. The CDR3 is 18 residues long. As DNA, the CDR3 is TGCAGCGTTGAAGGTTCGACAGGGGGTTTAATCGGAGACACTGAAGCTTTCTTT. This codes for CSVEGSTGGLIGDTEAFF.

V and J are TRBV19 and TRBJ2-1, with a weak D call TRBD2 (6 bases). V gave up 5 bases and J gave up 1 base, with 15 bases separating them. CDR3 length equals 16 residues. Germline V gives CDR1 LNHDA, CDR2 SQIVND (reference sequence). The CDR3, as DNA: TGTGCCAGTAGTTTCAGCGGGCTGCCTTCCTACAATGAGCAGTTCTTC. Translating gives CASSFSGLPSYNEQFF.

This chain joins TRBV7-2 and TRBJ1-3; D remains unclear. CDR3 length equals 13 residues. Trimming stripped 7 bases from V and 1 base from J, with 8 bases between. Germline V gene data show CDR1 as SGHTA and CDR2 as FQGNSA. The CDR3 DNA follows: TGTGCCAGCACTAGGCAATCTGGAAACACCATATATTTT. It specifies CASTRQSGNTIYF.

This chain uses TRBV6-2 or TRBV6-3 with TRBJ1-5; 9 bases match TRBD1. This CDR3 contains 16 residues. Germline V gene lookup returns CDR1 MNHEY and CDR2 SVGEGT. J was trimmed by 4 bases and V by 2 bases; bases with no gene match: 6. CDR3 sequence (DNA): TGTGCCAGCAGTTACCCCATGACAGGGGGAAATCAGCCCCAGCATTTT. It codes for CASSYPMTGGNQPQHF.

V and J are TRBV19 and TRBJ2-5; 12 positions match TRBD1. V was clipped by 5 bases and J by 5 bases; unmatched bases: 6. The germline V gene has CDR1 LNHDA and CDR2 SQIVND (reference sequence). The CDR3 length is 15 residues. DNA of the CDR3: TGTGCCAGTAGTCAGGGGGGACAGGGGGCTGAGACCCAGTACTTC. This sequence encodes CASSQGGQGAETQYF.

This chain links TRBV6-1 with TRBJ1-4; D is unresolved. The V and J ends lost 3 bases and 3 bases respectively, with 8 bases between them. Germline-derived CDR1 and CDR2 are MNHNS and SASEGT. This CDR3 comprises 14 residues. The DNA for the CDR3 is TGTGCCAGCAGTGAGCACAGCCCTAATGAAAAACTGTTTTTT. This encodes CASSEHSPNEKLFF.

This clone is a singleton in its sample. The chain has TRBV5-1 and TRBJ2-2; TRBD2 matches at 11 bases. Germline values: CDR1 SGHRS, CDR2 YFSETQ. The J segment lost 6 bases and the V segment lost 0 bases, leaving 1 base of the junction unmatched. This CDR3 has 15 residues. The CDR3 DNA follows: TGCGCCAGCAGCTTGGAGGGACTAGCGGCCGGGGAGCTGTTTTTT. This translates into CASSLEGLAAGELFF.

This sequence joins TRBV7-3 and TRBJ2-7; 12 nucleotides line up with TRBD2. Losses at the gene ends were 9 bases for V and 2 bases for J; bases not matched to a gene: 2. This CDR3 region has 13 residues. CDR1 is SGHTA and CDR2 is FQGTGA in the germline V gene. CDR3 DNA: TGTGCCAGTGCTAGCGGGAGGGCCTACGAGCAGTACTTC. This gives the protein CASASGRAYEQYF.

The chain joins TRBV15 to TRBJ2-7, with TRBD2 matching 7 bases. The CDR3 covers 15 residues. J gave up 5 bases and V 0 bases, and 7 bases lay outside the gene matches. Germline V gives CDR1 LNHNV, CDR2 YYDKDF (reference sequence). Here the CDR3 reads CATSRDPGLSHEQYF. The CDR3 coding sequence is TGTGCCACCAGCAGAGATCCGGGACTATCCCACGAGCAGTACTTC.

This chain's CDR3 is CASSARTGGNTEAFF. CDR3 in DNA: TGTGCCAGCAGCGCCCGGACAGGGGGCAACACTGAAGCTTTCTTT. The V call is TRBV11-2, the J call TRBJ1-1, with 11 bases matching TRBD1. The junction had 4 bases not matched to a gene; V was cut back by 5 bases and J by 2 bases. The CDR3 loop spans 15 amino acids. Germline assignment: CDR1 SGHAT and CDR2 FQNNGV.

The V gene is TRBV5-4, the J gene TRBJ1-5, with 8 bases identical to TRBD1. Germline trimming cut 4 bases from V and 4 bases from J; bases unmatched to any gene: 4. The CDR3 loop spans 14 amino acids. The germline gives CDR1 SGHNT, CDR2 YYREEE (reference sequence). This CDR3 is CASSQDRANQPQHF. DNA of the CDR3: TGTGCCAGCAGCCAGGACAGGGCAAATCAGCCCCAGCATTTT.

The V gene is TRBV18, the J gene TRBJ1-4; possible D gene TRBD1, 6 bases. The CDR3 spans 15 residues. Deletions cut 4 bases from V and 4 bases from J, with 13 bases between. Germline V gene sequence: CDR1 KGHSH, CDR2 LQKENI. CDR3 residues: CASSLPDRNNEKLFF. The CDR3 region has the DNA TGTGCCAGCTCACTCCCGGACAGAAATAATGAAAAACTGTTTTTT.

The rearrangement joins TRBV3-1 (or the pseudogene TRBV3-2) to TRBJ1-1, with D perhaps TRBD1 (6 bases). Per germline, CDR1 LGHDT and CDR2 YNNKEL (reference sequence). The CDR3 runs to 14 residues. The V gene lost 7 bases and the J gene lost 4 bases, with 16 bases spanning the gap. The CDR3 region has the DNA TGTGCCAGCACGCCCGGACAGTACGGCACTGAAGCTTTCTTT. This translates into CASTPGQYGTEAFF.

J is TRBJ2-2 and V is TRBV19; 7 nucleotides line up with TRBD1. The CDR3 contains 14 residues. Germline V gives CDR1 LNHDA, CDR2 SQIVND (reference sequence). After removal of 6 bases from V and 3 bases from J, the junction contained 4 bases not matched to a gene. CDR3 in amino acids: CASRDRSDTGELFF. The CDR3, as DNA: TGTGCCAGTAGGGACAGGTCCGACACCGGGGAGCTGTTTTTT.

This clone was detected a few times. This chain links TRBV5-1 with TRBJ2-2; D is unclear. The CDR3 length is 14 residues. Deletions cut 4 bases from V and 8 bases from J, with 15 bases between. Looked up from germline, CDR1 is SGHRS and CDR2 is YFSETQ. CDR3: CASSDGLLWGELFF. CDR3 sequence (DNA): TGCGCCAGCAGCGATGGCCTGCTGTGGGGGGAGCTGTTTTTT.

The CDR3 sequence: CASSLAGDSYNEQFF. As DNA, the CDR3 is TGTGCCAGCAGCTTAGCGGGAGACTCCTACAATGAGCAGTTCTTC. The chain couples TRBV7-9 to TRBJ2-1, with TRBD2 as a possible D gene (5 bases). Trimming left V 0 bases short and J 0 bases short, with 6 bases between. Germline CDR1 is SEHNR and CDR2 is FQNEAQ (reference sequence). The CDR3 loop spans 15 amino acids.

The chain links TRBV27 to TRBJ2-3, with TRBD2 as a possible D gene (5 bases). The CDR3 consists of 14 residues. Deletions cut 2 bases from V and 6 bases from J, with 12 bases between. Germline CDR1 MNHEY, CDR2 SMNVEV (reference sequence). The DNA for the CDR3 is TGTGCCAGCAGTTTAATAATTCGCGGGGATACGCAGTATTTT. Translation: CASSLIIRGDTQYF.

This clone was seen a handful of times. The gene calls are TRBV2 and TRBJ1-5; D is ambiguous. Germline-derived CDR1 and CDR2 are SNHLY and FYNNEI. There are 13 residues in the CDR3. The germline V and J ends were trimmed by 4 bases and 6 bases, with 10 bases remaining between them. The CDR3 bases are TGTGCCAGCAGTGGAGGGTTGGCTCAGCCCCAGCATTTT. It codes for CASSGGLAQPQHF.

The rearrangement uses TRBV11-2 and TRBJ2-7, with 7 bases matching TRBD2. Germline values: CDR1 SGHAT, CDR2 FQNNGV. V shed 5 bases, J shed 5 bases, and the junction held 12 bases outside the gene matches. CDR3 length: 15 residues. In DNA, the CDR3 is TGTGCCAGCAGCCCCGGGGGGAGTGTCGGGCACGAGCAGTACTTC. Encoded protein: CASSPGGSVGHEQYF.

The J gene is TRBJ2-7, the V gene TRBV5-1; 8 bases line up with TRBD1. V was pared by 0 bases and J by 3 bases, with 5 bases of the junction left unmatched. Germline V lookup: CDR1 SGHRS, CDR2 YFSETQ. The CDR3 extends over 15 amino acids. The chain's CDR3 is CASSLGTGLNYEQYF. The CDR3 DNA reads as TGCGCCAGCAGCTTGGGGACAGGGTTGAACTACGAGCAGTACTTC.

The chain has TRBV6-1 and TRBJ1-2; D is ambiguous. The CDR3 has 14 amino acids. Trimming removed 1 base from V and 7 bases from J, with 13 bases in between. Germline values: CDR1 MNHNS, CDR2 SASEGT. CDR3 in DNA: TGTGCCAGCAGTGAAGTGGGAGGGTTCGGTGGCTACACCTTC. This translates into CASSEVGGFGGYTF.

The chain combines TRBV29-1 with TRBJ1-2; 8 bases align to TRBD1. The CDR3 extends over 15 amino acids. J gave up 7 bases and V 4 bases, and 14 bases lay outside the gene matches. Germline CDR1 SQVTM, CDR2 ANQGSEA. This CDR3 is CSVAQGVRSSGGYTF. The CDR3 DNA follows: TGCAGCGTTGCACAGGGGGTTCGGAGTTCGGGTGGCTACACCTTC.